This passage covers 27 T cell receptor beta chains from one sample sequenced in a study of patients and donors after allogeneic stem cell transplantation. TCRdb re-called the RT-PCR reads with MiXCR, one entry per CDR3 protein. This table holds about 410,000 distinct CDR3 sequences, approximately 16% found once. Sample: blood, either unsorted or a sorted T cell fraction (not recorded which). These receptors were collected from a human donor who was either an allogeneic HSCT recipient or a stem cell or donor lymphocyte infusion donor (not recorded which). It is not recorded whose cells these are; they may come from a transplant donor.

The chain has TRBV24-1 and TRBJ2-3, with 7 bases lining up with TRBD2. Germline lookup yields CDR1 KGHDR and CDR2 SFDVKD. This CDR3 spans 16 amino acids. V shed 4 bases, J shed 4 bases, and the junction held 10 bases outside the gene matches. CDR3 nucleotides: TGTGCCACCAGTGACCCGACTAGCAGCCATGCAGATACGCAGTATTTT. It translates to CATSDPTSSHADTQYF.

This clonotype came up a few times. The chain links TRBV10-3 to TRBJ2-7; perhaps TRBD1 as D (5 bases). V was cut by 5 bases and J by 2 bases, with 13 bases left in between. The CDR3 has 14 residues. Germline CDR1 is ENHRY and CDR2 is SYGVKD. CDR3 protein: CAISLGQAPYEQYF. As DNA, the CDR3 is TGTGCCATCAGTCTGGGGCAGGCCCCCTACGAGCAGTACTTC.

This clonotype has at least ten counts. CDR3 sequence (DNA): TGCAGTGCTAGTCGGGGACAGAGAAACACTGAAGCTTTCTTT. Translation gives CSASRGQRNTEAFF. The chain couples TRBV20-1 to TRBJ1-1, with 7 bases matching TRBD1. Germline loops: CDR1 DFQATT, CDR2 SNEGSKA (reference sequence). The CDR3 has 14 amino acids. Trimming took 3 bases from V and 2 from J; bases not matched to a gene: 6.

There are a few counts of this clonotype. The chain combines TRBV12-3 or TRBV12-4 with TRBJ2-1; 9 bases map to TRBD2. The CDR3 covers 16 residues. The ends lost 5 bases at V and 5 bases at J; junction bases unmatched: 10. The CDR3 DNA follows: TGTGCCAGCAGTCCCGACCTAGCGGGAAACCACAATGAGCAGTTCTTC. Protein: CASSPDLAGNHNEQFF.

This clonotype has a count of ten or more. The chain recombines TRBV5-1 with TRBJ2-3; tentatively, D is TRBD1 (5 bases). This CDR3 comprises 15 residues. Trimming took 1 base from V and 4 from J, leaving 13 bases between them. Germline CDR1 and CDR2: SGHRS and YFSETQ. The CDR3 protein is CASSLNPSRADTQYF. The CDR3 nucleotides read TGCGCCAGCAGCTTGAACCCCTCCAGGGCAGATACGCAGTATTTT.

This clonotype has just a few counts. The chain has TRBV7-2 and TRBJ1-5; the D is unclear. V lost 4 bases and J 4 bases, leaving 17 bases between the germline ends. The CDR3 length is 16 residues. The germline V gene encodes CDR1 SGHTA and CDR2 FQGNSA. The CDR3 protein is CASSSFLGGSNQPQHF. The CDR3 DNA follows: TGTGCCAGCAGCTCTTTCCTAGGAGGGAGTAATCAGCCCCAGCATTTT.

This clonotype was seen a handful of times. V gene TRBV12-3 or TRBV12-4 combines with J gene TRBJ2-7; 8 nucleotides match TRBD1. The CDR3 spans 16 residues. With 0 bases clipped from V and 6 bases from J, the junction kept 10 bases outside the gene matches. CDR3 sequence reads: CASSLAIPSGTGEQYF. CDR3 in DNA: TGTGCCAGCAGTTTAGCGATCCCGTCGGGGACAGGCGAGCAGTACTTC.

CDR3 residues: CASSLVGGYRAQEEVFF. CDR3 nucleotides: TGTGCCAGCAGCTTAGTCGGGGGGTACAGGGCCCAAGAAGAGGTGTTTTTT. This chain joins TRBV7-2 and TRBJ1-4; D might be TRBD1 (6 bases). The ends were cut back, 1 base at V and 15 bases at J, with 27 bases in the middle. Germline V gene sequence: CDR1 SGHTA, CDR2 FQGNSA. CDR3 length equals 17 residues.

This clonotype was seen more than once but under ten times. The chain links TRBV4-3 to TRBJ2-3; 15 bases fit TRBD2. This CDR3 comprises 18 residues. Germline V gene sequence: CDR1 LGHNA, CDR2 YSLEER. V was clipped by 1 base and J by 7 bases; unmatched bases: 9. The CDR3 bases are TGCGCCAGCAGCCAAGTCCCGGGACTAGCGGGGGGCGGGAATACGCAGTATTTT. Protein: CASSQVPGLAGGGNTQYF.

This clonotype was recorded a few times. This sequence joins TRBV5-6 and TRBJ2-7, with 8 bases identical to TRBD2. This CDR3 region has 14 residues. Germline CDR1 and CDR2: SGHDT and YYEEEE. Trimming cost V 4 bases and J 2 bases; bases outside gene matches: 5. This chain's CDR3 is CASSPGLGPYEQYF. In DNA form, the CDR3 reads TGTGCCAGCAGCCCGGGACTAGGGCCCTACGAGCAGTACTTC.

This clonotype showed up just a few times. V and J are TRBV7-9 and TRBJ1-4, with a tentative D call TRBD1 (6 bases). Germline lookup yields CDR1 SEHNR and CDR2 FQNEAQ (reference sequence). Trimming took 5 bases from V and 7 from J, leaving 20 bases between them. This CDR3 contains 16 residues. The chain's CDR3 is CASSLGLGQKGEKLFF. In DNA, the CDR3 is TGTGCCAGCAGCCTCGGACTAGGACAGAAGGGTGAAAAACTGTTTTTT.

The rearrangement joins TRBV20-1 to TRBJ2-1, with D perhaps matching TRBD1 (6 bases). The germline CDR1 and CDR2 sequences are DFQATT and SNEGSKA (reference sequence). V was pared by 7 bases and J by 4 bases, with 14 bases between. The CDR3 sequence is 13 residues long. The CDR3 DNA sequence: TGCAGTGTTCTGACAGGACTTTACAATGAGCAGTTCTTC. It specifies CSVLTGLYNEQFF.

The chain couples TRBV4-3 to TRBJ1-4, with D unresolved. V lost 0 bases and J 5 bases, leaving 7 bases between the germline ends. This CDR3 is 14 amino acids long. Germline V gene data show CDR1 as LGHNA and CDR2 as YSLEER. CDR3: CASSQERWNEKLFF. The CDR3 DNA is TGCGCCAGCAGCCAAGAGAGGTGGAATGAAAAACTGTTTTTT.

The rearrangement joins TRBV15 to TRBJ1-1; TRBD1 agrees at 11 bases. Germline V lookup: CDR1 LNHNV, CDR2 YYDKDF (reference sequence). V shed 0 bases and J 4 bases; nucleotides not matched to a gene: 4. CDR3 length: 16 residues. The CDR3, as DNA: TGTGCCACCAGCAGAGATCTGGGGACAGGGGGCACTGAAGCTTTCTTT. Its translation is CATSRDLGTGGTEAFF.

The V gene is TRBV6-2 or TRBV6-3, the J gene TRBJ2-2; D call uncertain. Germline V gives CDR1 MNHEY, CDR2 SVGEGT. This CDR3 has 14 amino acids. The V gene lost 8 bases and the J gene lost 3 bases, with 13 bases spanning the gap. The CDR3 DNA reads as TGTGCCAGCGGGCAGTCACTTGACACCGGGGAGCTGTTTTTT. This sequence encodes CASGQSLDTGELFF.

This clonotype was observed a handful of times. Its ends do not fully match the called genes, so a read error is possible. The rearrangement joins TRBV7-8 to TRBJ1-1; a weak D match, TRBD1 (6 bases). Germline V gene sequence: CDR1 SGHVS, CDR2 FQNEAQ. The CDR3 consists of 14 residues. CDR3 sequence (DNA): TGTGCCAGCAGATTAGACAGGCTGAACACTGAAGCTTTCTTT. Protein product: CASRLDRLNTEAFF.

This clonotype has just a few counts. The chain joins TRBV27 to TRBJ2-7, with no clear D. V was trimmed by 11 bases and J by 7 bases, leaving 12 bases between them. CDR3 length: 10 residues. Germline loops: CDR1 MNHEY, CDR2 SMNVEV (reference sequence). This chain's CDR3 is CAPDRAEQYF. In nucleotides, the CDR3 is TGTGCCCCCGACCGAGCGGAGCAGTACTTC.

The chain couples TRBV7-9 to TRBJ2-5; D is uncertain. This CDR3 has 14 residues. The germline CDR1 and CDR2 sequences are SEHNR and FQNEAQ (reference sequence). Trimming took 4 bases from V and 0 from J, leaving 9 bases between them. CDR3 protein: CASSSGRYQETQYF. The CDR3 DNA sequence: TGTGCCAGCAGCTCCGGACGGTACCAAGAGACCCAGTACTTC.

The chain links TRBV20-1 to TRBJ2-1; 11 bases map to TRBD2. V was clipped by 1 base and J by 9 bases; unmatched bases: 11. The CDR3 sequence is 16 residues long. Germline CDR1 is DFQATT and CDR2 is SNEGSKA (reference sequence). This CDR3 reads CSARGPGTSGLVEQFF. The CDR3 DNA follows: TGCAGTGCTAGAGGGCCCGGGACTAGCGGACTAGTTGAGCAGTTCTTC.

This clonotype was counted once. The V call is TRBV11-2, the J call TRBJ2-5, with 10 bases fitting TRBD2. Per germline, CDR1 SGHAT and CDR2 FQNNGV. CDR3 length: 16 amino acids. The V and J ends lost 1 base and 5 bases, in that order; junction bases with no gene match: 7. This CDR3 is CASSLVPSGRGETQYF. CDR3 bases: TGTGCCAGCAGCTTAGTGCCTAGCGGGAGAGGGGAGACCCAGTACTTC.

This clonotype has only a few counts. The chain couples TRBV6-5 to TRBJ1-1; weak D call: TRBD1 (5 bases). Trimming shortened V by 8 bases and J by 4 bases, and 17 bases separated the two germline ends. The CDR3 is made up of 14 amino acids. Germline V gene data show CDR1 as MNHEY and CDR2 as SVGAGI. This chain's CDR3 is CASGFSGRVTEAFF. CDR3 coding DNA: TGTGCCAGCGGTTTTTCAGGGCGGGTCACTGAAGCTTTCTTT.

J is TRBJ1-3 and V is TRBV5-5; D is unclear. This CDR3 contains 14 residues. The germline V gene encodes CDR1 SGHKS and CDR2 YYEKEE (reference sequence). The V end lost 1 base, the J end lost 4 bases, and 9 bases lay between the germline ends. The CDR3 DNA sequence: TGTGCCAGCAGCTTGACCACTTACGGAAACACCATATATTTT. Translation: CASSLTTYGNTIYF.

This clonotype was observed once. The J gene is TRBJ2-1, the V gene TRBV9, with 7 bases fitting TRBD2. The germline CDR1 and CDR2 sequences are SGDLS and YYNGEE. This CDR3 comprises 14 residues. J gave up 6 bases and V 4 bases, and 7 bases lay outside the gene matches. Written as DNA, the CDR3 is TGTGCCAGCAGCTCCCACGGGACTATCAATGAGCAGTTCTTC. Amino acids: CASSSHGTINEQFF.

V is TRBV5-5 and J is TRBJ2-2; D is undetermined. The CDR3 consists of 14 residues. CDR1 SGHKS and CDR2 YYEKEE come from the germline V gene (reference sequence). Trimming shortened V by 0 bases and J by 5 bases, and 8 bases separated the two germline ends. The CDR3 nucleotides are TGTGCCAGCAGCTTGGCCTCCCGGACCGGGGAGCTGTTTTTT. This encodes CASSLASRTGELFF.

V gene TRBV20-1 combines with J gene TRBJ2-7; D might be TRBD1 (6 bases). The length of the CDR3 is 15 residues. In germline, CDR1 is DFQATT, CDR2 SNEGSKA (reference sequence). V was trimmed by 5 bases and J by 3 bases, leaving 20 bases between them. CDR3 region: CSAPAPQGTNYEQYF. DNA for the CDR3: TGCAGTGCTCCGGCTCCGCAGGGGACGAACTACGAGCAGTACTTC.

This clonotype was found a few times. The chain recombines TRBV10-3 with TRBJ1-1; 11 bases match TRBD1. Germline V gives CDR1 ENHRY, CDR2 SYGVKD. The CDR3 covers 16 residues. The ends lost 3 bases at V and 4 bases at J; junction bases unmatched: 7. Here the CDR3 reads CAISDTIGQGATEAFF. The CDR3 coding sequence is TGTGCCATCAGTGATACTATCGGACAGGGGGCCACTGAAGCTTTCTTT.

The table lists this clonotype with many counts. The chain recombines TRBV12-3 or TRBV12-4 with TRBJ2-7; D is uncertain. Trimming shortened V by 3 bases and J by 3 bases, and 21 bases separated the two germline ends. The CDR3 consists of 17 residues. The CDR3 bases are TGTGCCAGCAGTTTTAGAGTCCCGGGTCTAACCTTCTACGAGCAGTACTTC. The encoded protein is CASSFRVPGLTFYEQYF.